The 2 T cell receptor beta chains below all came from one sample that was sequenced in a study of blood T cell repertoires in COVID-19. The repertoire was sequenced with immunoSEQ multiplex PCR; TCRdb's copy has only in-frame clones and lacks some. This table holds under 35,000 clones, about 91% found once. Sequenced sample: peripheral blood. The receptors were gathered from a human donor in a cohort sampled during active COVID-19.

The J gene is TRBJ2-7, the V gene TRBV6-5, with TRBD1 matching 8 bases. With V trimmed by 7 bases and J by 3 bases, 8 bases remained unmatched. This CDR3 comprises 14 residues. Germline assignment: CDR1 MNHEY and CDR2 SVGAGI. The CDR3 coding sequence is TGTGCCAGCACCCGACCTGGGACAGGCTACGAGCAGTACGTC. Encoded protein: CASTRPGTGYEQYV.

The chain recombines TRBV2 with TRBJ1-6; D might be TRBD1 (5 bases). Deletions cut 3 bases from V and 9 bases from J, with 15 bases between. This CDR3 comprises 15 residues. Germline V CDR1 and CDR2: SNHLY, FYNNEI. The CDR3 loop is CASSELRWRGSPLHF. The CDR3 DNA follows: TGTGCCAGCAGTGAGCTACGGTGGAGGGGTTCACCCCTCCACTTT.